This TCR beta chain was found in a study of shared clonotypes between healthy human individuals. Healthy and HIV-negative, the adult donors had no recent acute infections or vaccinations. Some clones are missing from TCRdb's copy, which holds only in-frame ones; the method was immunoSEQ multiplex PCR. The sample lists 400,000 to 600,000 clones; about 80% were seen once. The V gene's germline CDR1 is LGHNA and CDR2 YNFKEQ. The CDR3 consists of 18 residues. J was trimmed by 0 bases and V by 4 bases; bases with no gene match: 9. A few counts support this clone. Material for sequencing was PBMCs. The rearrangement uses TRBV4-2 and TRBJ2-7, with TRBD2 matching over 13 bases. The clonotype comes from a woman in her thirties or forties in good health. Some clones in this sample may be carry-over from other donors' samples. CDR3: CASSRQRGTSGDSYEQYF. CDR3 coding DNA: TGTGCCAGCAGCCGCCAACGAGGGACTAGCGGGGACTCCTACGAGCAGTACTTC.